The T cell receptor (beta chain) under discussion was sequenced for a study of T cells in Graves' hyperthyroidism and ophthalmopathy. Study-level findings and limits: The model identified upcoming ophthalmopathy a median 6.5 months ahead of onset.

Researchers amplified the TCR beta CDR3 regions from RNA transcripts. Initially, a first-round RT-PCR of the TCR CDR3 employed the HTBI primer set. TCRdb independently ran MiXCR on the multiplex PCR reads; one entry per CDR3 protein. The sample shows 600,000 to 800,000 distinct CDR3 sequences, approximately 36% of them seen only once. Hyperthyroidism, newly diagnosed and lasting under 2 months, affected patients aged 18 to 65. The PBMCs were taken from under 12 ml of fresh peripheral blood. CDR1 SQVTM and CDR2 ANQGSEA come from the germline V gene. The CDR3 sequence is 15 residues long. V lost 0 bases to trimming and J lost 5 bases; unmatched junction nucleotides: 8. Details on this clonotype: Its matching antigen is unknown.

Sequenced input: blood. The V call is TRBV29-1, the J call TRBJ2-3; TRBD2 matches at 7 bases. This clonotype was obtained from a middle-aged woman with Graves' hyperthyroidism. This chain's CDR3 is CSVEDLAVAGDTQYF. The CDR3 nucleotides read TGCAGCGTTGAAGATCTAGCGGTTGCCGGAGATACGCAGTATTTT.